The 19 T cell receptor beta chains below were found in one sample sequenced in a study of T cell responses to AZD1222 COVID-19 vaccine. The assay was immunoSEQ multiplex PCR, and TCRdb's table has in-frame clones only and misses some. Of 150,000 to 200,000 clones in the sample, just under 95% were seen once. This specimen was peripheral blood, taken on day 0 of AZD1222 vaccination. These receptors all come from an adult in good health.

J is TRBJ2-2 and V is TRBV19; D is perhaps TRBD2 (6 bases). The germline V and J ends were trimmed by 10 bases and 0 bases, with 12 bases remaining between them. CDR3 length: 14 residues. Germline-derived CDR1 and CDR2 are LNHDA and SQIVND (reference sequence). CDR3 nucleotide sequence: TGTGCCACCAAGACTAGTCCGAACACCGGGGAGCTGTTTTTT. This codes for CATKTSPNTGELFF.

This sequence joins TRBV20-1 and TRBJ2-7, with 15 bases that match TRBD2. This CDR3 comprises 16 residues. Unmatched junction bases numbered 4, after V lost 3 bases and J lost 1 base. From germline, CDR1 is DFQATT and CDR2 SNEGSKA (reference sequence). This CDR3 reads CSASGLAGGRSYEQYF. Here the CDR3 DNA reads TGCAGTGCTAGTGGACTAGCGGGAGGGCGGTCCTACGAGCAGTACTTC.

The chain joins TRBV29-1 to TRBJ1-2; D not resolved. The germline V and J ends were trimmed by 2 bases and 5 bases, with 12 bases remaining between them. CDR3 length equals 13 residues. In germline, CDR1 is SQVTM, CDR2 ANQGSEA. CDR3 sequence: CSVESGPYYGYTF. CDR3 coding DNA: TGCAGCGTTGAATCCGGGCCCTATTATGGCTACACCTTC.

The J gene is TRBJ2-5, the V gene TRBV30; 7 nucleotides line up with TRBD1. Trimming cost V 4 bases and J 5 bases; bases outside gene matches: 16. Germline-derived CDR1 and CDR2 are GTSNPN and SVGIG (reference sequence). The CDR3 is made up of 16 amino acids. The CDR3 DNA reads TGTGCCTGGAAAGGAAGGCAGGGGGTTAGTGCGGAGACCCAGTACTTC. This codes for CAWKGRQGVSAETQYF.

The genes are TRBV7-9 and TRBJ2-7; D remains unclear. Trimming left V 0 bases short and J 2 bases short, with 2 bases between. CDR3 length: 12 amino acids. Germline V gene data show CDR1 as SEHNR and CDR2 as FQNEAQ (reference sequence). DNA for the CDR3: TGTGCCAGCAGCTTAGCGACCTACGAGCAGTACTTC. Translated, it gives CASSLATYEQYF.

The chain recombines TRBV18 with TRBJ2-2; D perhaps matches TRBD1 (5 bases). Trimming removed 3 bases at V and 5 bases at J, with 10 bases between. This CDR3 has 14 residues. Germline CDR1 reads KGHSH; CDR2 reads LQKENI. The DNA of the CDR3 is TGTGCCAGCTCACCCAGGGCGCGGACCGGGGAGCTGTTTTTT. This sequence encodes CASSPRARTGELFF.

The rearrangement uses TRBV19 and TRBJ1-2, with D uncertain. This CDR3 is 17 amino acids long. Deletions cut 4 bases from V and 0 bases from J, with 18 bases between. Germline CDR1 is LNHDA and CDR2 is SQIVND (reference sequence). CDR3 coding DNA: TGTGCCAGTAGTACAAATCGAATTTACAGCTCTAACTATGGCTACACCTTC. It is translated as CASSTNRIYSSNYGYTF. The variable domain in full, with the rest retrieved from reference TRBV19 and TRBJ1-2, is DGGITQSPKYLFRKEGQNVTLSCEQNLNHDAMYWYRQDPGQGLRLIYYSQIVNDFQKGDIAEGYSVSREKKESFPLTVTSAQKNPTAFYLCASSTNRIYSSNYGYTFGSGTRLTVV.

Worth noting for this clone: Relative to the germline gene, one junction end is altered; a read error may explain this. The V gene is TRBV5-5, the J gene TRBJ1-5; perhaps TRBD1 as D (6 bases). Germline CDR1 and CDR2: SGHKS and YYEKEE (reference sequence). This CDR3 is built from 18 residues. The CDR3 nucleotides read TGTGCCAGCCGCTTGGGCGGGGGGGGCGCGGGATCGGTTAGGCCCCAGCATTTT. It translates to CASRLGGGGAGSVRPQHF.

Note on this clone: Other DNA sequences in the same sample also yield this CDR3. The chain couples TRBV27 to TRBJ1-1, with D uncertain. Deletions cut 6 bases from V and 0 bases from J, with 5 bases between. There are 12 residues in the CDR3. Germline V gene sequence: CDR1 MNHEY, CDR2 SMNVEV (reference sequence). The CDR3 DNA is TGTGCCAGCAGCAAACTGAACACTGAAGCTTTCTTT. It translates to CASSKLNTEAFF.

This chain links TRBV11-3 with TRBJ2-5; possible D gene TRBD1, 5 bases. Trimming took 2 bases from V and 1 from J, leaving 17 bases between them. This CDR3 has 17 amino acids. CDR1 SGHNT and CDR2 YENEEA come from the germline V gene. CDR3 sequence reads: CASSLSSGAGPQETQYF. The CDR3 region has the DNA TGTGCCAGCAGCTTATCCTCTGGGGCAGGACCCCAAGAGACCCAGTACTTC.

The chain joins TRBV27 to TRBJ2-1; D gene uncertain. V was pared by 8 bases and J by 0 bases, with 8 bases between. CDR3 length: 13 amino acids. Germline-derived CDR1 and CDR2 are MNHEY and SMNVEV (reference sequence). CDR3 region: CASGSSSYNEQFF. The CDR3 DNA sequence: TGTGCCAGCGGCTCGAGCTCCTACAATGAGCAGTTCTTC.

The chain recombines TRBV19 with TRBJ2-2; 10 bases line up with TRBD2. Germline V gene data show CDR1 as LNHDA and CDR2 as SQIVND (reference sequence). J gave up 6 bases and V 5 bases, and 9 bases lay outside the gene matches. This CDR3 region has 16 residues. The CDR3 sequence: CASSPILAGAAGELFF. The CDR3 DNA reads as TGTGCCAGTAGTCCTATTCTAGCGGGAGCGGCCGGGGAGCTGTTTTTT.

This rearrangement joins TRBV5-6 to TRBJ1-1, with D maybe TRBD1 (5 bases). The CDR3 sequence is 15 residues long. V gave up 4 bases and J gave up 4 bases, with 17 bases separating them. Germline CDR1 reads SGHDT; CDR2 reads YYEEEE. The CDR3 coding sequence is TGTGCCAGCAGCAGGGGCTGGGGTCGGGGCACTGAAGCTTTCTTT. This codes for CASSRGWGRGTEAFF.

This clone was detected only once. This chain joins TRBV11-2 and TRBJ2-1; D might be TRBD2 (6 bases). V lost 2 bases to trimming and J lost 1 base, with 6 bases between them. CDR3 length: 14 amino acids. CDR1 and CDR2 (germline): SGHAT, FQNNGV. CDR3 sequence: CASSLRGSYNEQFF. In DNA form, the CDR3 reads TGTGCCAGCAGCTTACGGGGGTCCTACAATGAGCAGTTCTTC.

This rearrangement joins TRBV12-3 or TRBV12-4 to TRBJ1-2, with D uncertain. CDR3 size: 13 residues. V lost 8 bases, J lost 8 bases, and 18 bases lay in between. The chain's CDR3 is CASQGSGSMGYTF. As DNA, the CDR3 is TGTGCCAGCCAAGGCTCGGGGTCTATGGGCTACACCTTC.

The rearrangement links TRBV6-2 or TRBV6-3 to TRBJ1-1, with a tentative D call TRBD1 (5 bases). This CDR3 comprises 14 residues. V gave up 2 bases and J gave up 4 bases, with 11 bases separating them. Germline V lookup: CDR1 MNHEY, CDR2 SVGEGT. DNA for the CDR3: TGTGCCAGCAGTTACATGGGAGGGACCACTGAAGCTTTCTTT. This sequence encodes CASSYMGGTTEAFF.

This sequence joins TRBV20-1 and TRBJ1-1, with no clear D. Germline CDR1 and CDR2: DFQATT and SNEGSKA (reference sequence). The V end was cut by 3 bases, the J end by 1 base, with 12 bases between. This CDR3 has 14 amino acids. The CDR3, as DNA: TGCAGTGCTAGTCAGGCCCGGCAGAACACTGAAGCTTTCTTT. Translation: CSASQARQNTEAFF.

CDR3 loop: CSAIQNTEAFF. The CDR3 DNA is TGCAGTGCTATCCAGAACACTGAAGCTTTCTTT. The rearrangement links TRBV20-1 to TRBJ1-1; D ambiguous. Trimming left V 4 bases short and J 1 base short, with 4 bases between. From germline, CDR1 is DFQATT and CDR2 SNEGSKA (reference sequence). The CDR3 sequence is 11 residues long.

CDR3 sequence: CASSRVWGEKLFF. The CDR3 region has the DNA TGTGCCAGTAGTAGGGTCTGGGGTGAAAAACTGTTTTTT. The V call is TRBV19, the J call TRBJ1-4; D uncertain. Germline assignment: CDR1 LNHDA and CDR2 SQIVND (reference sequence). Trimming cost V 4 bases and J 7 bases, with 10 bases left between them. The CDR3 length is 13 residues.